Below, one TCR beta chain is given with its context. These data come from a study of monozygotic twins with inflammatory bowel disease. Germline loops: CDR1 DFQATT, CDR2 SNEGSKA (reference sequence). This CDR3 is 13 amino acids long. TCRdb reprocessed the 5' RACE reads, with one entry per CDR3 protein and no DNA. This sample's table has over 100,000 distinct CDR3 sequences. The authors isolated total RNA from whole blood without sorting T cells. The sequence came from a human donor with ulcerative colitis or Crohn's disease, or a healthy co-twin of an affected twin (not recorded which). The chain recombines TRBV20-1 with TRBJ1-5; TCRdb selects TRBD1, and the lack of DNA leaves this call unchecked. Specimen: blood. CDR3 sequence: CSASDSPNQPQHF.